Detailed here is one T cell receptor beta chain. These data belong to a study of shared clonotypes between healthy human individuals. Clones were sequenced by immunoSEQ multiplex PCR, and TCRdb holds only the in-frame ones, with some missing. The sample records over 950,000 clones, about 80% being singletons. The sequenced material came from memory CD4+ T cells from PBMCs. The subset is: CD45RA-negative fraction. The sequence derives from a man younger than 30 in good health. Some clones in this sample may be carry-over from other donors' samples.

CDR3 protein: CSVGGTGRSYEQYF. For the CDR3, the DNA is TGCAGCGTAGGGGGGACAGGGCGATCCTACGAGCAGTACTTC. The chain couples TRBV29-1 to TRBJ2-5; 9 positions agree with TRBD1. The end of the DNA aligns better with TRBJ2-7, so the J call may be wrong. CDR1 and CDR2 (germline): SQVTM, ANQGSEA. The CDR3 extends over 14 amino acids.